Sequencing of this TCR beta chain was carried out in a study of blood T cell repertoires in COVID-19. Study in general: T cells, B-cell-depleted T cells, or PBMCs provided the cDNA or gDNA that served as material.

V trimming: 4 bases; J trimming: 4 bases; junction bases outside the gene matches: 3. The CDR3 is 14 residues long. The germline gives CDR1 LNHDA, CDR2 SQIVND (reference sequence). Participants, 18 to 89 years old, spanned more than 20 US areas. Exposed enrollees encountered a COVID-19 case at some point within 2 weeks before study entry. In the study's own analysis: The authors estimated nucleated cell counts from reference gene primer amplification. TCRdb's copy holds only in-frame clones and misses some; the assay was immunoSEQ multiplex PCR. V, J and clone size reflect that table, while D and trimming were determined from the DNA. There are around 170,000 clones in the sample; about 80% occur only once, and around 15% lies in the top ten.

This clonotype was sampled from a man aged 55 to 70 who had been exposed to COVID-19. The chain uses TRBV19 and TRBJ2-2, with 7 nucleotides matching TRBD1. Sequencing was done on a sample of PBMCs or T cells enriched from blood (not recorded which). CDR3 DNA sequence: TGTGCCAGTAGTACCCCAGGGGGCACCGGGGAGCTGTTTTTT. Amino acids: CASSTPGGTGELFF.